This note documents a single T cell receptor beta chain sequence. Libraries were prepared by immunoSEQ multiplex PCR; TCRdb keeps only in-frame clonotypes and omits some of them. The repertoire holds approximately 230,000 clones, with roughly 90% as singletons. This record belongs to a study of blood T cell repertoires in COVID-19. This sequence was found in a woman in her thirties or forties who had recovered from COVID-19. Source material: peripheral blood.

This CDR3 is CASREGASDGELFF. The CDR3 nucleotides read TGCGCCAGCAGGGAGGGGGCCTCGGACGGGGAGCTGTTTTTT. The V call is TRBV5-1, the J call TRBJ2-2; weak D call: TRBD1 (7 bases). This CDR3 is built from 14 residues. Germline loops: CDR1 SGHRS, CDR2 YFSETQ. The V end lost 5 bases, the J end lost 7 bases, and 15 bases lay between the germline ends.